The text below deals with one T cell receptor (beta chain). What it binds is unknown. TCR beta VDJ and CDR3 profiling used genomic DNA as template. TCRdb ran MiXCR on the reads and lists one entry per CDR3 protein. Of 250,000 to 300,000 distinct CDR3 sequences detected, around 60% appear once; the ten largest clones hold 6.5% to 10%. The sample originates from a study of CD8+CD57+ T cells in acquired aplastic anemia. Whole-study context: An average of approximately 3.2 ug of DNA was obtained from sorted CD4+ and CD8+ cells.

Study-level points and caveats: The study identified roughly 29 CD8+ CDR3 sequences shared by patients and controls. Significant differences in CD8+ Simpson's diversity were not observed between patients and controls.

With V trimmed by 5 bases and J by 9 bases, 10 bases remained unmatched. CDR1 is SEHNR and CDR2 is FQNEAQ in the germline V gene (reference sequence). The CDR3 consists of 14 residues. The receptor comes from a human donor with severe aplastic anemia or a healthy control (not recorded which). The J gene is TRBJ2-1, the V gene TRBV7-9; 7 bases match TRBD2. The source material was sorted CD4+, CD8+, or CD8+CD57+ T cells (not recorded which) from PBMCs. The DNA of the CDR3 is TGTGCCAGCAGCCAGGGACTACGCTTCAGTGAGCAGTTCTTC. It codes for CASSQGLRFSEQFF. The variable domain in full, completed from reference TRBV7-9 and TRBJ2-1, reads DTGVSQNPRHKITKRGQNVTFRCDPISEHNRLYWYRQTLGQGPEFLTYFQNEAQLEKSRLLSDRFSAERPKGSFSTLEIQRTEQGDSAMYLCASSQGLRFSEQFFGPGTRLTVL.